This TCR beta chain was sequenced in a study of blood T cell repertoires in COVID-19. Study details: Sample material is recorded as cDNA or gDNA derived from T cells, B-cell-depleted T cells, or PBMCs.

The assay was immunoSEQ multiplex PCR, and TCRdb's table has in-frame clones only and misses some. The sample shows 200,000 to 250,000 clones, about 87% of them seen only once. This clone has just one count. Participants were aged roughly 18 to 90 years, lived in over 20 US areas, and enrolled virtually. Participants had their cohort set by participant-reported clinical history. CDR3 size: 16 residues. The V and J ends lost 3 bases and 6 bases, in that order; junction bases with no gene match: 6. CDR1 is SGDLS and CDR2 is YYNGEE in the germline V gene. The origin of this receptor is a woman aged 30 to 39 who had been exposed to COVID-19. The sample consisted of PBMCs or T cells enriched from blood (not recorded which). The chain recombines TRBV9 with TRBJ2-2; 12 bases are shared with TRBD2. CDR3 protein: CASSGTLAGGAGELFF. The CDR3 DNA is TGTGCCAGCAGCGGAACCCTAGCGGGAGGGGCCGGGGAGCTGTTTTTT.